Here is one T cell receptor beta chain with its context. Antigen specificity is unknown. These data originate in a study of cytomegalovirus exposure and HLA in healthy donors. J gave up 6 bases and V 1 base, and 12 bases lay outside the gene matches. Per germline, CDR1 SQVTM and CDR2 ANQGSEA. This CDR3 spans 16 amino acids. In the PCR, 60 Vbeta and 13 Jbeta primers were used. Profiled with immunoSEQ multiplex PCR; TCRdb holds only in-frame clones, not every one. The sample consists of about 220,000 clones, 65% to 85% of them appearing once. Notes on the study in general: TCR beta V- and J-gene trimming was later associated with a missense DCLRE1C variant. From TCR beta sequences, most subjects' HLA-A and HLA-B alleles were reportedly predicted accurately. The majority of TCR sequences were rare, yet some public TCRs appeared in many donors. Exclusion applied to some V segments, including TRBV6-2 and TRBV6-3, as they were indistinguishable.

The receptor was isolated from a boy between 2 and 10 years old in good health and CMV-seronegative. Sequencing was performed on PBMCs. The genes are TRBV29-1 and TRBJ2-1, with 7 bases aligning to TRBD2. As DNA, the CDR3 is TGCAGCGTTGAAGGTTTTTTTGGGGGGGGACTCAATGAGCAGTTCTTC. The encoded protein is CSVEGFFGGGLNEQFF.